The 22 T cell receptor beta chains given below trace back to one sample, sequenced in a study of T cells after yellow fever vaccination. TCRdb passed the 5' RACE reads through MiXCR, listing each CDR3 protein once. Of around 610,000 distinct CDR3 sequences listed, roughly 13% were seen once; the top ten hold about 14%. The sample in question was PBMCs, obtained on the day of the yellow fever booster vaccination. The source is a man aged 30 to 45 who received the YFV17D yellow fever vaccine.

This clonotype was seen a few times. CDR3 protein: CASSFAGKHNEQFF. CDR3 bases: TGTGCCAGCAGTTTTGCGGGAAAGCACAATGAGCAGTTCTTC. The rearrangement joins TRBV12-3 or TRBV12-4 to TRBJ2-1; the D gene is possibly TRBD2 (6 bases). This CDR3 spans 14 amino acids. Between the trimmed V and J ends, which lost 3 bases and 5 bases, there was a span of 11 bases.

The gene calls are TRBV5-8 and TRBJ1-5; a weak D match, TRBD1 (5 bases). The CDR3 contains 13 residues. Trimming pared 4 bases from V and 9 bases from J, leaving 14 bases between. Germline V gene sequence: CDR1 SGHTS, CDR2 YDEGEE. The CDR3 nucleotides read TGTGCCAGCAGCCGTGGGGGGAAGGGGCCCCAGCATTTT. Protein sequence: CASSRGGKGPQHF.

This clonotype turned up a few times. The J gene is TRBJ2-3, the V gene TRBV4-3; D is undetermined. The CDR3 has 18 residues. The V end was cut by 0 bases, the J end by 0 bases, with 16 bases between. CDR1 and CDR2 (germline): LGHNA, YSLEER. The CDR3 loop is CASSQEPEIRPSTDTQYF. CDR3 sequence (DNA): TGCGCCAGCAGCCAAGAGCCTGAGATCAGGCCTAGCACAGATACGCAGTATTTT.

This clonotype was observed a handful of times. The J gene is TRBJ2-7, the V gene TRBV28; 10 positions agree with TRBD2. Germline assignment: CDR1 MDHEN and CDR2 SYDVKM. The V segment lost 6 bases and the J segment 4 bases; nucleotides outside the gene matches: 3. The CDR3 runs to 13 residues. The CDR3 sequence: CASRNSGRYEQYF. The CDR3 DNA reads TGTGCCAGCAGGAATAGCGGGAGGTACGAGCAGTACTTC.

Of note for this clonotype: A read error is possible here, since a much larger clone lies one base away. The CDR3 DNA follows: TGCAGCGTTGAAGGCACTGGGGCCAACGTCCTGACTTTC. It yields the protein CSVEGTGANVLTF. This chain links TRBV29-1 with TRBJ2-6; D call uncertain. CDR1 is SQVTM and CDR2 is ANQGSEA in the germline V gene. CDR3 length: 13 residues. Trimming removed 1 base at V and 2 bases at J, with 3 bases between. The full variable domain, with the rest looked up from reference TRBV29-1 and TRBJ2-6, is SAVISQKPSRDICQRGTSLTIQCQVDSQVTMMFWYRQQPGQSLTLIATANQGSEATYESGFVIDKFPISRPNLTFSTLTVSNMSPEDSSIYLCSVEGTGANVLTFGAGSRLTVL.

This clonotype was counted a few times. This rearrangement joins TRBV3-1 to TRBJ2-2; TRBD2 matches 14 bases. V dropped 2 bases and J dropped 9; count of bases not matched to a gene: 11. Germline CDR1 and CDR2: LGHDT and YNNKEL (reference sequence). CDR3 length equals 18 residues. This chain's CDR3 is CASSQKLGTSGSLRELFF. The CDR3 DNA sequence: TGTGCCAGCAGCCAAAAGCTAGGGACTAGCGGGAGTTTAAGGGAGCTGTTTTTT. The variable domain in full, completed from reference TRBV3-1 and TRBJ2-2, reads DTAVSQTPKYLVTQMGNDKSIKCEQNLGHDTMYWYKQDSKKFLKIMFSYNNKELIINETVPNRFSPKSPDKAHLNLHINSLELGDSAVYFCASSQKLGTSGSLRELFFGEGSRLTVL.

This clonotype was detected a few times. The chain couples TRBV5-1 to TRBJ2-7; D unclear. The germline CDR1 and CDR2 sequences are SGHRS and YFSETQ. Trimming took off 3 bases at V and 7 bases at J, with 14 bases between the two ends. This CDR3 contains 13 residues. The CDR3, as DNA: TGCGCCAGCAGCTCAAGTTCCGGTATTGAGCAGTACTTC. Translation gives CASSSSSGIEQYF.

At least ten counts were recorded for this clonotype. CDR3: CASSLVLRGSLDEQFF. The CDR3 region has the DNA TGTGCCAGCAGCTTAGTACTCCGCGGGAGTCTCGATGAGCAGTTCTTC. The gene calls are TRBV7-2 and TRBJ2-1, with 7 bases aligning to TRBD2. Germline V gene sequence: CDR1 SGHTA, CDR2 FQGNSA. Trimming at V came to 1 base and at J to 8 bases, leaving 11 bases not matched to a gene. The CDR3 totals 16 residues.

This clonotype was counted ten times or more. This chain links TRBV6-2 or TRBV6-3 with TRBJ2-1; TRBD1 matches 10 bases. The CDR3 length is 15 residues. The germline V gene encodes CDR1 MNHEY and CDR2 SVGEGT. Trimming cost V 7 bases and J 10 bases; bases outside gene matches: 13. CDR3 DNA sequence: TGTGCCAGCAAGACCGGGACAGGGGAGTTAGGGGAGCAGTTCTTC. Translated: CASKTGTGELGEQFF.

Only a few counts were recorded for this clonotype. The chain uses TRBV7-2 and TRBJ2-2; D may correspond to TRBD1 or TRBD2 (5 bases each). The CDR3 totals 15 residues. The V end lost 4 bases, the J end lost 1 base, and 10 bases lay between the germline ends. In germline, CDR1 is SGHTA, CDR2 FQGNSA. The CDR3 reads CASSSGPVNTGELFF. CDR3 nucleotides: TGTGCCAGCAGCTCGGGACCCGTGAACACCGGGGAGCTGTTTTTT.

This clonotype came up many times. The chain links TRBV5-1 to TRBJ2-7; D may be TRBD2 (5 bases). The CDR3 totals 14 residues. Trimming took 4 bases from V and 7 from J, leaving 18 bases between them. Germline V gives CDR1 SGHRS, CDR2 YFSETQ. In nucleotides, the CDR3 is TGCGCCAGCAGCCCGGTTAGCAAATCGGGGGAGCAGTACTTC. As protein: CASSPVSKSGEQYF. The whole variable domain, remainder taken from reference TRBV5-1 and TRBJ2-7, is KAGVTQTPRYLIKTRGQQVTLSCSPISGHRSVSWYQQTPGQGLQFLFEYFSETQRNKGNFPGRFSGRQFSNSRSEMNVSTLELGDSALYLCASSPVSKSGEQYFGPGTRLTVT.

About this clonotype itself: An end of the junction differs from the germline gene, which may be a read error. The DNA for the CDR3 is TGCGCCAGTAGCTTTGGTCACAGGGCGGGCACAGATACGCAGTATTTT. This translates into CASSFGHRAGTDTQYF. V and J are TRBV5-1 and TRBJ2-3; a possible D gene is TRBD1 (6 bases). CDR1 is SGHRS, CDR2 YFSETQ, per germline. This CDR3 comprises 16 residues.

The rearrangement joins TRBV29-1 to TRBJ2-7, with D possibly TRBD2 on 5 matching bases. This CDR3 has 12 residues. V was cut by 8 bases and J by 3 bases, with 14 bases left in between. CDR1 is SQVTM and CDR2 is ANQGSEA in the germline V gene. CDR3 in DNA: TGCAGCACGGGTGACGGGGACTACGAGCAGTACTTC. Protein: CSTGDGDYEQYF.

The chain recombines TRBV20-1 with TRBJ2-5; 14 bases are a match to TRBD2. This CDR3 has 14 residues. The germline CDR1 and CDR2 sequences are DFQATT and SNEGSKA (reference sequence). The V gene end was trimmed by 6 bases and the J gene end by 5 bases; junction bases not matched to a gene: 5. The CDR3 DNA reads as TGCAGTGCGAAGACTAGCGGGAGGGGGGAGACCCAGTACTTC. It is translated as CSAKTSGRGETQYF.

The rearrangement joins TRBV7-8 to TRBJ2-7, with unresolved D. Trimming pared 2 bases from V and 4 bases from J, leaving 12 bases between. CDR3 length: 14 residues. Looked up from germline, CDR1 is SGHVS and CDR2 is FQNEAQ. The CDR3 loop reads CASSLYLSTYEQYF. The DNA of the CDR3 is TGTGCCAGCAGCTTATATTTGTCGACTTACGAGCAGTACTTC.

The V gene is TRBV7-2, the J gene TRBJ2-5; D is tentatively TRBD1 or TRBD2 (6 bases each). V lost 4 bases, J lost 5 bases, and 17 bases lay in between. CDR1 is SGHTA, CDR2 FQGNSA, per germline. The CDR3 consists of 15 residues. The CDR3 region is CASSSVGGGVETQYF. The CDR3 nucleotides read TGTGCCAGCAGCTCAGTGGGGGGCGGAGTGGAGACCCAGTACTTC.

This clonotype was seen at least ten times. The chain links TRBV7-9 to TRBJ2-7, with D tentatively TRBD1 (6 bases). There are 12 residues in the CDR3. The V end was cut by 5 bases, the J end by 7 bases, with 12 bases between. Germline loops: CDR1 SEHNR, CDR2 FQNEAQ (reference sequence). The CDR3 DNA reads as TGTGCCAGCAGCGCCTACAGGGTTGAGCAGTACTTC. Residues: CASSAYRVEQYF.

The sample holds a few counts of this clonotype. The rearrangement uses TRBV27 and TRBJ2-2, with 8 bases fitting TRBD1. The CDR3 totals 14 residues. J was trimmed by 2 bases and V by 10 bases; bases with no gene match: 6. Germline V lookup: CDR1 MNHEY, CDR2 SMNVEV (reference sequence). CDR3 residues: CATWDRTNTGELFF. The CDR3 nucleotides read TGTGCCACCTGGGACAGGACAAACACCGGGGAGCTGTTTTTT.

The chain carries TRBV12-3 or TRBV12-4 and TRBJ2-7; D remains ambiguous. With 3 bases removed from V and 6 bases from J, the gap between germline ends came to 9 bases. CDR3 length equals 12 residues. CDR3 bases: TGTGCCAGCAGTTTTGGTGGATTCGAGCAGTACTTC. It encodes CASSFGGFEQYF.

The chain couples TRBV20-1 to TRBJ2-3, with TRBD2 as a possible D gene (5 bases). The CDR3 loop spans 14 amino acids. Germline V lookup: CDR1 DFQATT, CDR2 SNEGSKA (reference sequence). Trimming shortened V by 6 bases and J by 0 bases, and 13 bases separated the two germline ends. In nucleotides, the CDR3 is TGCAGTGCCCCCCGGCCGGGGAGCACAGATACGCAGTATTTT. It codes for CSAPRPGSTDTQYF.

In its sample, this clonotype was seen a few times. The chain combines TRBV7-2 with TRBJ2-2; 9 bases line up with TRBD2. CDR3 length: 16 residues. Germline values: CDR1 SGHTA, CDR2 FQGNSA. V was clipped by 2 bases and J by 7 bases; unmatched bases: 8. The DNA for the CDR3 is TGTGCCAGCAGCTTATCTAGCGGGAAAATCTACGGGGAGCTGTTTTTT. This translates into CASSLSSGKIYGELFF.

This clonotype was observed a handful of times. CDR3 protein: CSVLLVGELFF. CDR3 sequence (DNA): TGCAGCGTTCTCCTAGTTGGGGAGCTGTTTTTT. This chain uses TRBV29-1 with TRBJ2-2; D not resolved. The germline V gene has CDR1 SQVTM and CDR2 ANQGSEA. V was trimmed by 5 bases and J by 8 bases, leaving 9 bases between them. This CDR3 is 11 amino acids long.